This TCR beta chain stems from a study of T-cell memory formation after mild COVID-19. Across the whole study: Clusters were largely donor specific.

The CDR3 contains 14 residues. The trim removed 5 bases at V and 8 bases at J, leaving 7 bases unmatched. Each CDR3 protein is one row after TCRdb ran MiXCR on the 5' RACE reads. The sample records 530,000 or so distinct CDR3 sequences, around a sixth being singletons. The sample comprised PBMCs or a T cell subset sorted from them (not recorded which). The chain has TRBV12-3 or TRBV12-4 and TRBJ2-1; TRBD2 matches 9 bases. This clonotype was obtained from an adult woman who had mild COVID-19 (a few samples of this study predate the infection). Cell type and time point are not known. The CDR3 region has the DNA TGTGCCAGCAGTCGTAGCGGGAGAGGCGATGAGCAGTTCTTC. It codes for CASSRSGRGDEQFF.